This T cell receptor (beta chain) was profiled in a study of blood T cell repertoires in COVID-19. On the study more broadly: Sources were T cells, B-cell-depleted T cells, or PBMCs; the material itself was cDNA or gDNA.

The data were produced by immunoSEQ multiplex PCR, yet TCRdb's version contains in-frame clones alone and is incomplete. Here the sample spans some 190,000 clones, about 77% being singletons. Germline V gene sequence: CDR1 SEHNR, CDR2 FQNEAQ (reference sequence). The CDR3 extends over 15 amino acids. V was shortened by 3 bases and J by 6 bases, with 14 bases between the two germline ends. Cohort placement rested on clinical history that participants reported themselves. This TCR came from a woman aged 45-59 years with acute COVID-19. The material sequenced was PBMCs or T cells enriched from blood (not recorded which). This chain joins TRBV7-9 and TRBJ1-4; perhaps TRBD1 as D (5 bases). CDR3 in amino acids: CASSLNQGSHEKLFF. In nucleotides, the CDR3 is TGTGCCAGCAGCTTGAACCAGGGTTCTCATGAAAAACTGTTTTTT.